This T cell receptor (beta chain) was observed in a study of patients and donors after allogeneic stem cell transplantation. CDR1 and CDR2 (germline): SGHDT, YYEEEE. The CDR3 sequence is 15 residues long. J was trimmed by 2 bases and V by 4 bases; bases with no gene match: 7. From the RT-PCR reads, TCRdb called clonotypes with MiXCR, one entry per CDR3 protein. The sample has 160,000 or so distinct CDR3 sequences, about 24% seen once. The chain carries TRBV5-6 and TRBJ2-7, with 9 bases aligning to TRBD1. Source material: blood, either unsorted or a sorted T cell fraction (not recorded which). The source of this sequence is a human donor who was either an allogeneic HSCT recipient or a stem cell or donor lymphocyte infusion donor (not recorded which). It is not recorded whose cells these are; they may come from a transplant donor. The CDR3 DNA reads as TGTGCCAGCAGCCGGGGACAGGGCGGCACCTACGAGCAGTACTTC. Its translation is CASSRGQGGTYEQYF.